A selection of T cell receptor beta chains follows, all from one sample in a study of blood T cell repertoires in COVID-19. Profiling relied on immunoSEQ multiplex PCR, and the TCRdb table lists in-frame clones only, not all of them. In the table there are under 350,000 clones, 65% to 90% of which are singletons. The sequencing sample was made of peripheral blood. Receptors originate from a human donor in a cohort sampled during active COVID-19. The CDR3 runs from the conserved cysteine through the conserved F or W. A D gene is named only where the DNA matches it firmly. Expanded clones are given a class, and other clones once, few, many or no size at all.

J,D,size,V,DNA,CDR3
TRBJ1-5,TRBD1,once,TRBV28,TGTGCCAGCAGTACTGGACAGGGCAATCAGCCCCAGCATTTT,CASSTGQGNQPQHF
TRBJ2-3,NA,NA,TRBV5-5,TGTGCCAGCAGCGGAGGGATGAGGGGCACAGATACGCAGTATTTT,CASSGGMRGTDTQYF
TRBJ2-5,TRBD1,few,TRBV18,TGTGCCAGCTCGGGGACAGTTGAAGAGGCCCAGTACTTC,CASSGTVEEAQYF
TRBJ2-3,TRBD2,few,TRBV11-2,TGTGCCAGCAGCTCTCCCCTAGCGGTGAGCACAGATACGCAGTATTTT,CASSSPLAVSTDTQYF
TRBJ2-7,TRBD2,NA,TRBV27,TGTGCCAGCAGGGGGGGGGACTCCTACGAGCAGTACTTC,CASRGGDSYEQYF
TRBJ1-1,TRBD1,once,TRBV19,TGTGCCAGTAGTCCCCTAAACAGGGGGCTCTTCACTGAAGCTTTCTTT,CASSPLNRGLFTEAFF
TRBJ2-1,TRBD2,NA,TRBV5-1,TGCGCCAGCAGCTCTACCTCTAGCGGATACAATGAGCAGTTCTTC,CASSSTSSGYNEQFF
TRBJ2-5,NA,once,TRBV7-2,TGTGCCAGCAGCCCTAGGAGGGAGGAGACCCAGTACTTC,CASSPRREETQYF
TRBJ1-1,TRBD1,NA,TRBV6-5,TGTGCCGCAGGTCCGACAGGGGTCGGCAACACTGAAGCTTTCTTT,CAAGPTGVGNTEAFF
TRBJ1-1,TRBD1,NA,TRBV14,TGTGCCAGCAGCGGGACAGGGGGCTGGGCTTTCTTT,CASSGTGGWAFF
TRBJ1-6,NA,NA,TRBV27,TGTGCCAGCAGTTTATCCCAGGGTTCACCCCTCCACTTT,CASSLSQGSPLHF
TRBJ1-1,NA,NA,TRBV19,TGTGCCAGTAGTATCGATATTGAGACTGAAGCTTTCTTT,CASSIDIETEAFF
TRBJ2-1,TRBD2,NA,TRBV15,TGTGCCACCAGCACCTTTGGGACTAGCGGGAGTCATGAGCAGTTCTTC,CATSTFGTSGSHEQFF
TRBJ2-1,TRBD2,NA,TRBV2,TGTGCCAGCAGTGGGGGACTAGCGACCAATGAGCAGTTCTTC,CASSGGLATNEQFF
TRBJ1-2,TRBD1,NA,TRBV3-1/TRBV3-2,TGTGCCAGCAGCCTCTCCGGGACAGGGTTTTACGGCTACACCTTC,CASSLSGTGFYGYTF
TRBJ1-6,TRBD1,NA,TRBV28,TGTGCCAGCAGGGGACGGACAGGGTCTATTTCACCCCTCCACTTT,CASRGRTGSISPLHF
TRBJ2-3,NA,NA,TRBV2,TGTGCCAGCAGTGCTAGCACAGATACGCAGTATTTT,CASSASTDTQYF
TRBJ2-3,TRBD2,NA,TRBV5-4,TGTGCCAGCAGCTTGCGGGAGGAGGGCACAGATACGCAGTATTTT,CASSLREEGTDTQYF
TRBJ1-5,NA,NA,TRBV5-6,TGTGCCAGCAGCTTAGGGCAGGGAGGTCAGCCCCAGCATTTT,CASSLGQGGQPQHF
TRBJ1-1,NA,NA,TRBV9,TGTGCCAGCAGCGTAGTAGGAGGGGACACTGAAGCTTTCTTT,CASSVVGGDTEAFF
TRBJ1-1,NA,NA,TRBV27,TGTGCCAGCAGTCCCAGGCGTGGAAACACTGAAGCTTTCTTT,CASSPRRGNTEAFF
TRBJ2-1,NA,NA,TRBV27,TGTGCCAGCAGTTATGGGAGTTCTTCCTACAATGAGCAGTTCTTC,CASSYGSSSYNEQFF
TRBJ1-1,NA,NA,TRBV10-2,TGCGCCAGCAGTGAGAGGTCAGGGGCAGGTAGAGCTTTCTTT,CASSERSGAGRAFF
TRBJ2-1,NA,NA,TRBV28,TGTGCCAGCAGTTCGGGTGGGGAGCAGTTCTTC,CASSSGGEQFF
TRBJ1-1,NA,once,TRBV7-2,TGTGCCAGCAGCTCCACCCATTCAGTGAAAGCTTTCTTT,CASSSTHSVKAFF
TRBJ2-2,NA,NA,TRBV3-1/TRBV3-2,TGTGCCAGCAGCCAAGCTCATAGCGGCAACACCGGGGAGCTGTTTTTT,CASSQAHSGNTGELFF
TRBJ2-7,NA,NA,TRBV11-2,TGTGCCAGCAGCTCCTCCTTCTACGAGCAGTACTTC,CASSSSFYEQYF
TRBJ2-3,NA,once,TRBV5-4,TGTGCCAGCAGCTTGGCAGGGCCTAGCACAGATACGCAGTATTTT,CASSLAGPSTDTQYF